The entry that follows covers one T cell receptor (beta chain) sequence. Antigen specificity is unknown. This specimen comes from a study of T cell responses to AZD1222 COVID-19 vaccine. TCRdb keeps only in-frame clones here, not all; method: immunoSEQ multiplex PCR. Of 250,000 to 300,000 clones in the sample, 94% were seen once. Study outcomes and limitations: CD4 TCRs covered the whole spike, strongest at regions 160-218 and 743-854. Repertoires were obtained solely post-peak T cell response. Increased Spike-specific TCR breadth and depth were observed after two AZD1222 doses.

V lost 6 bases to trimming and J lost 6 bases, with 15 bases between them. Looked up from germline, CDR1 is SGHTA and CDR2 is FQGNSA. The CDR3 contains 14 residues. The source material was peripheral blood, sampled 28 days after the second AZD1222 dose. This sequence originates from an adult who received the AZD1222 COVID-19 vaccine. The chain combines TRBV7-2 with TRBJ1-5; tentatively, D is TRBD1 (6 bases). CDR3 nucleotide sequence: TGTGCCAGCAGTCGAGGGGGGGCAGGTCAGCCCCAGCATTTT. Its protein product is CASSRGGAGQPQHF.